Given below is one T cell receptor (beta chain) in context. Other DNA sequences in this specimen translate into the identical CDR3. Assay used: immunoSEQ multiplex PCR; TCRdb lists only in-frame clones, some missing. Here the sample spans 2,500,000 or so clones, approximately 90% being singletons. All the donors were Caucasian adults who lived in Nashville, Tennessee. CD4+ cells yielded CD45RA+ naive and CD45RA-negative memory subsets. The sample is drawn from a study of shared clonotypes between healthy human individuals. Whole-study context: There were three CD4 naive, three CD4 memory, two CD8 naive and one CD8 memory plates per donor.

The sequence was obtained from a man between 18 and 35 years old in good health. Some clones in this sample may be carry-over from other donors' samples. The specimen sequenced was naive CD4+ T cells from PBMCs. Indicated subset: CD45RA+ positively selected.

The CDR3 nucleotides are TGTGCCAGCAGTTCACCCGGACTAGCGGGCTACGAGCAGTACTTC. It codes for CASSSPGLAGYEQYF. This chain connects TRBV28 to TRBJ2-7, with 11 bases matching TRBD2. The CDR3 has 15 amino acids. The germline CDR1 and CDR2 sequences are MDHEN and SYDVKM. V dropped 4 bases and J dropped 3; count of bases not matched to a gene: 5.